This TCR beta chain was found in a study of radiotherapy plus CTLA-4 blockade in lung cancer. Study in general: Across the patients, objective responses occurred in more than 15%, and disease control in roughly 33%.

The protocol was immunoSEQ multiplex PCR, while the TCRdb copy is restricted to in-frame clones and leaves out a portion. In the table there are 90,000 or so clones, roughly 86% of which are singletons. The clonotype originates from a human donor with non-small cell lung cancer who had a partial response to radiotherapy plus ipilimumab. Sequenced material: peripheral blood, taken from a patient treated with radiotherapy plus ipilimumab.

As DNA, the CDR3 is TGCGCCAGTGGTAGGACAGAACACCGGGGAGAGCTGTTTTTT. Protein sequence: CASGRTEHRGELFF. The genes are TRBV10-1 and TRBJ2-2; a possible D gene is TRBD1 (6 bases). V was trimmed by 9 bases and J by 11 bases, leaving 22 bases between them. Germline CDR1 is WNHNN and CDR2 is SYGVQD (reference sequence). CDR3 length: 14 amino acids.